A single sample is the source of the 25 T cell receptor beta chains below, sequenced in a study of cytomegalovirus exposure and HLA in healthy donors (dated 2017 in TCRdb). Library preparation used the immunoSEQ multiplex PCR assay. The multiplex PCR relied on a mix of 60 forward primers for TCR Vbeta segments and 13 reverse primers for TCR Jbeta segments. Not all clones reach the TCRdb copy of this immuneACCESS table, which keeps in-frame sequences only. Checked studies attribute under half of the gap to unresolved V genes and leave the rest unexplained. A total of approximately 150,000 clones appear in this sample, around 80% of them only once. The ten largest make up roughly 9% of the sample. Sequenced material: PBMCs. Receptor source: a man between 18 and 35 years old in good health and CMV-seropositive.

J is TRBJ2-7 and V is TRBV19; TRBD1 matches 8 bases. J lost 6 bases, V lost 4 bases, and 5 bases had no gene match. The V gene's germline CDR1 is LNHDA and CDR2 SQIVND (reference sequence). The CDR3 contains 13 residues. The chain's CDR3 is CASSTTGDREQYF. CDR3 coding DNA: TGTGCCAGTAGTACGACAGGGGACCGCGAGCAGTACTTC. The whole variable domain, filled in from reference TRBV19 and TRBJ2-7, reads DGGITQSPKYLFRKEGQNVTLSCEQNLNHDAMYWYRQDPGQGLRLIYYSQIVNDFQKGDIAEGYSVSREKKESFPLTVTSAQKNPTAFYLCASSTTGDREQYFGPGTRLTVT.

The V and J genes are TRBV27 and TRBJ2-3; 7 bases map to TRBD2. The V gene end was trimmed by 0 bases and the J gene end by 4 bases; junction bases not matched to a gene: 7. Germline CDR1 reads MNHEY; CDR2 reads SMNVEV (reference sequence). The CDR3 has 16 residues. In nucleotides, the CDR3 is TGTGCCAGCAGTTTATCTTATCGGGAGGTTTCAGATACGCAGTATTTT. Translated: CASSLSYREVSDTQYF.

This chain connects TRBV18 to TRBJ2-1; D unclear. Between the trimmed V and J ends, which lost 4 bases and 8 bases, there was a span of 12 bases. Germline V lookup: CDR1 KGHSH, CDR2 LQKENI. CDR3 length: 13 amino acids. Here the CDR3 DNA reads TGTGCCAGCTCACTAGCTCCGCGCGATGAGCAGTTCTTC. It specifies CASSLAPRDEQFF.

This clone was seen only a few times. Relative to the germline gene, one junction end is altered; a read error may explain this. The V and J genes are TRBV4-2 and TRBJ2-6, with 8 positions matching TRBD1. The CDR3 extends over 17 amino acids. Germline V gives CDR1 LGHNA, CDR2 YNFKEQ. This CDR3 is CASSQETGDSGANGLTF. The CDR3 DNA follows: TGTGCCAGCAGCCAAGAGACAGGGGACTCTGGGGCCAACGGCCTGACTTTC.

CDR3 amino acids: CASSVEGKFTGEDTEAFF. In DNA form, the CDR3 reads TGTGCCAGCAGCGTAGAAGGGAAATTCACAGGGGAGGACACTGAAGCTTTCTTT. V gene TRBV9 combines with J gene TRBJ1-1, with TRBD1 matching 7 bases. From germline, CDR1 is SGDLS and CDR2 YYNGEE. The CDR3 is 18 residues long. Trimming removed 0 bases from V and 3 bases from J; junction bases left unmatched: 14.

In DNA form, the CDR3 reads TGTGCCTTTGGACAGTTTGAAAAACTGTTTTTT. Protein sequence: CAFGQFEKLFF. The gene calls are TRBV30 and TRBJ1-4; possible D gene TRBD1, 6 bases. Trimming cost V 7 bases and J 7 bases, with 10 bases left between them. Looked up from germline, CDR1 is GTSNPN and CDR2 is SVGIG (reference sequence). This CDR3 is built from 11 residues.

In nucleotides, the CDR3 is TGTGCCAGTAGTATGGACCGGGACTGGAGCTCCTACGAGCAGTACTTC. Its protein product is CASSMDRDWSSYEQYF. The chain joins TRBV19 to TRBJ2-7; D possibly corresponds to TRBD2 (6 bases). Germline lookup yields CDR1 LNHDA and CDR2 SQIVND (reference sequence). The ends were cut back, 3 bases at V and 0 bases at J, with 15 bases in the middle. The CDR3 consists of 16 residues.

The rearrangement uses TRBV7-2 and TRBJ2-3, with 8 bases fitting TRBD2. This CDR3 comprises 17 residues. Looked up from germline, CDR1 is SGHTA and CDR2 is FQGNSA. With 7 bases clipped from V and 1 base from J, the junction kept 13 bases outside the gene matches. CDR3 sequence reads: CASNQNRRGGRTDTQYF. The CDR3 nucleotides are TGTGCCAGCAATCAAAATCGTCGGGGGGGGCGCACAGATACGCAGTATTTT.

The DNA of the CDR3 is TGTGCCAGCAGCCTTAACAGGGAGACTGAAGCTTTCTTT. It specifies CASSLNRETEAFF. V usage is TRBV7-2 and J usage is TRBJ1-1; D is perhaps TRBD1 (6 bases). Trimming cost V 5 bases and J 5 bases, with 12 bases left between them. This CDR3 region has 13 residues. Looked up from germline, CDR1 is SGHTA and CDR2 is FQGNSA.

Of note for this clone: Germline is not matched at one junction end, which may reflect a read error. The V call is TRBV6-5, the J call TRBJ2-4; D perhaps matches TRBD1 (5 bases). The CDR3 sequence is 14 residues long. CDR1 is MNHEY and CDR2 is SVGAGI in the germline V gene. CDR3: CASSPGQDKNSQYF. CDR3 coding DNA: TGTGCCAGCAGTCCCGGGCAGGACAAAAACAGTCAGTACTTC.

This clone occurred once. The V call is TRBV19, the J call TRBJ2-7, with D uncertain. This CDR3 is 13 amino acids long. Per the germline V gene, CDR1 is LNHDA and CDR2 is SQIVND (reference sequence). Trimming cost V 3 bases and J 5 bases, with 11 bases left between them. CDR3 region: CASSIFSFHEQYF. The CDR3 DNA is TGTGCCAGTAGTATTTTTAGTTTCCACGAGCAGTACTTC.

In its sample, this clone was seen a few times. The chain has TRBV4-3 and TRBJ1-2; perhaps TRBD1 as D (5 bases). Per germline, CDR1 LGHNA and CDR2 YSLEER. The CDR3 runs to 13 residues. V was shortened by 0 bases and J by 3 bases, with 5 bases between the two germline ends. CDR3 amino acids: CASSQDRDYGYTF. As DNA, the CDR3 is TGCGCCAGCAGCCAAGACAGGGACTATGGCTACACCTTC.

This clone was observed once. The rearrangement uses TRBV5-4 and TRBJ2-2; 7 bases map to TRBD1. Per the germline V gene, CDR1 is SGHNT and CDR2 is YYREEE (reference sequence). The CDR3 spans 16 residues. J gave up 1 base and V 0 bases, and 3 bases lay outside the gene matches. CDR3 sequence: CASSLGRDRNTGELFF. The CDR3 DNA follows: TGTGCCAGCAGCTTGGGCCGGGACAGGAACACCGGGGAGCTGTTTTTT.

J is TRBJ1-4 and V is TRBV5-1, with D possibly TRBD1 on 5 matching bases. V lost 4 bases and J 0 bases, leaving 13 bases between the germline ends. CDR1 and CDR2 from the germline V gene are SGHRS and YFSETQ. This CDR3 region has 16 residues. CDR3 DNA sequence: TGCGCCAGCAGCCCGGGGGTTGGATCAACTAATGAAAAACTGTTTTTT. The encoded protein is CASSPGVGSTNEKLFF.

V gene TRBV10-3 combines with J gene TRBJ1-4; D gene uncertain. This CDR3 is 14 amino acids long. Germline assignment: CDR1 ENHRY and CDR2 SYGVKD. Deletions cut 10 bases from V and 0 bases from J, with 12 bases between. CDR3: CASSAGATNEKLFF. The CDR3 DNA follows: TGTGCCAGCTCTGCCGGTGCAACTAATGAAAAACTGTTTTTT.

Here the CDR3 DNA reads TGTGCCAGTAGTATAGATCATCAGGGGCGTACCTACGAGCAGTACTTC. Translated, it gives CASSIDHQGRTYEQYF. The chain couples TRBV19 to TRBJ2-5; D may be TRBD1 (6 bases). The end of the DNA aligns better with TRBJ2-7, so the J call may be wrong. The CDR3 covers 16 residues. Per germline, CDR1 LNHDA and CDR2 SQIVND (reference sequence).

This chain uses TRBV6-5 with TRBJ1-5; maybe TRBD1 (6 bases). The CDR3 has 11 residues. The germline V gene has CDR1 MNHEY and CDR2 SVGAGI. Trimming removed 8 bases at V and 9 bases at J, with 11 bases between. CDR3 loop: CASGEGGPQHF. CDR3 sequence (DNA): TGTGCCAGCGGAGAAGGGGGGCCCCAGCATTTT.

The chain joins TRBV7-2 to TRBJ2-1; 7 nucleotides line up with TRBD2. Germline-derived CDR1 and CDR2 are SGHTA and FQGNSA. The CDR3 length is 16 residues. V lost 1 base and J lost 5; bases outside the gene matches: 8. The CDR3 is CASSLGGRGLHNEQFF. For the CDR3, the DNA is TGTGCCAGCAGCTTAGGTGGGCGGGGGTTACACAATGAGCAGTTCTTC. Together with reference TRBV7-2 and TRBJ2-1, the CDR3 gives the full variable domain: GAGVSQSPSNKVTEKGKDVELRCDPISGHTALYWYRQSLGQGLEFLIYFQGNSAPDKSGLPSDRFSAERTGGSVSTLTIQRTQQEDSAVYLCASSLGGRGLHNEQFFGPGTRLTVL.

This clone was observed a single time. The chain joins TRBV6-6 to TRBJ1-2, with D uncertain. Germline values: CDR1 MNHNY, CDR2 SVGAGI (reference sequence). The CDR3 is 13 residues long. Between the trimmed V and J ends, which lost 0 bases and 5 bases, there was a span of 7 bases. The CDR3 nucleotides read TGTGCCAGCAGTTACTCGAAGGAGTATGGCTACACCTTC. This codes for CASSYSKEYGYTF.

This chain links TRBV19 with TRBJ1-1, with TRBD1 as a possible D gene (5 bases). The CDR3 has 15 amino acids. Germline CDR1 and CDR2: LNHDA and SQIVND (reference sequence). Trimming took 7 bases from V and 0 from J, leaving 15 bases between them. This CDR3 reads CASTDRQNMNTEAFF. CDR3 nucleotides: TGTGCCAGTACAGACAGACAGAACATGAACACTGAAGCTTTCTTT.

This rearrangement joins TRBV11-1 to TRBJ1-2; 8 bases are shared with TRBD1. Germline V gene lookup returns CDR1 SGHAT and CDR2 FQDESV (reference sequence). The CDR3 sequence is 13 residues long. V gave up 5 bases and J gave up 6 bases; unmatched junction bases: 5. The CDR3 DNA follows: TGTGCCAGCAGCCAACCAGGGGGCAATGGCTACACCTTC. It specifies CASSQPGGNGYTF.

This chain links TRBV19 with TRBJ2-7; TRBD1 matches 9 bases. The V gene's germline CDR1 is LNHDA and CDR2 SQIVND (reference sequence). This CDR3 spans 15 amino acids. V lost 3 bases, J lost 5 bases, and 8 bases stayed unmatched. The DNA for the CDR3 is TGTGCCAGTAGTATGGGGACAGGGTTGTCCCACGAGCAGTACTTC. As protein: CASSMGTGLSHEQYF.

This chain joins TRBV5-1 and TRBJ2-1, with 7 positions matching TRBD1. V shed 0 bases and J 8 bases; nucleotides not matched to a gene: 5. The CDR3 runs 14 residues. The germline V gene has CDR1 SGHRS and CDR2 YFSETQ. CDR3 DNA: TGCGCCAGCAGCTTGGAAGACAGGGATGATGAGCAGTTCTTC. Translated, it gives CASSLEDRDDEQFF.

The rearrangement links TRBV10-1 to TRBJ2-5, with 7 bases that match TRBD1. The CDR3 sequence is 15 residues long. CDR1 and CDR2 from the germline V gene are WNHNN and SYGVQD (reference sequence). V was clipped by 0 bases and J by 5 bases; unmatched bases: 6. Here the CDR3 DNA reads TGCGCCAGCAGTGAGTCAGCCGACAGGGCGGAGACCCAGTACTTC. It translates to CASSESADRAETQYF.

The V call is TRBV6-6, the J call TRBJ2-5; weak D call: TRBD1 (6 bases). The assigned J gene may be wrong: the sequence end matches TRBJ2-7 better. The CDR3 has 14 residues. CDR1 is MNHNY, CDR2 SVGAGI, per germline (reference sequence). In nucleotides, the CDR3 is TGTGCCAGCAACTCTGACAGGAGCTCCTACGAGCAGTACTTC. It yields the protein CASNSDRSSYEQYF.